This record concerns one T cell receptor beta chain sequence. Only a few counts were recorded for this clone. The clone's antigen remains unknown. Base-call qualities are not available, and no considerably larger clone is one nucleotide away. From the cysteine through the phenylalanine, the CDR3 covers 15 amino acids. CDR3 DNA only is kept here, 45 bases in frame from base 1. CDR1 SGHTA and CDR2 FQGTGA were looked up in the germline V gene. Trimming takes 5 bases off V and 9 bases off J; junction bases not matched to a gene: 8. In total, just over 650 healthy bone marrow donors made up the cohort. At the time of sampling, all cohort members were nominally healthy, though unrecorded immune exposures were likely present. The donor was CMV seronegative and was included in the group of approximately 350 seronegative cohort members. A peripheral blood sample was provided by each donor, and peripheral blood mononuclear cells were used for TCR beta sequencing. Genomic DNA extraction from the blood cell samples was performed with the Qiagen DNeasy Blood Extraction Kit.

This entry belongs to a study of cytomegalovirus exposure and HLA in healthy donors (TCRdb year 2017). The study in broad terms: An earlier analysis of 587 of the donors reported roughly 300 Gb of sequence data and about 120 million unique TCR beta sequences obtained from around 170 million T cells. Approximately 310 gigabases of sequencing data and around 80 million unique TCR sequences made up an early release that covered fewer than 650 HLA-typed donors. Among the roughly 410 genotyped donors, 75% to 90% belonged to the genetic ancestry cluster associated with self-reported Caucasian donors. The study aimed to test whether signatures of past pathogen exposure could be identified by cataloging public T cell receptors. The study used immunosequencing to profile the T cell repertoires of 666 subjects and linked those repertoires to cytomegalovirus serostatus. Besides the first cohort of approximately 670 subjects, a separate validation cohort made up of over 95 different subjects was used. High-throughput TCR immunosequencing, statistical association of individual TCRs with disease status, and machine learning were combined to predict cytomegalovirus infection status. A later analysis re-analyzed previously published TCR beta repertoires from 550 to 700 donors and added high-resolution HLA genotyping to study TCR occurrence patterns. The later analysis used no new phenotypic data to find candidate immune exposures, relying instead on TCR beta sequences and their occurrence across donors. An earlier analysis of several hundred of the donors applied high-throughput TCR beta sequencing to assess whether each TCR beta V gene segment acted as functional or pseudogenic. Alongside the repertoire data, information on donor age, sex, ethnicity and CMV serostatus was compiled. In a later genetic analysis, genome-wide SNP genotypes for about 65% of the 666 donors were used, and that subset was treated as a discovery cohort. All discovery cohort repertoires had been generated using a single sequencing platform. HLA typing included class I and class II loci at four-digit resolution. Typing coverage varied by locus: about 629-630 donors for A, B, C, DRB1 and DQB1; roughly 500 for DQA1; approximately 610 for DPA1; around 490 for DPB1. A few DR-DQ haplotypes were handled as single units for association and clustering because linkage in the cohort was strong. Across around 400 genotyped donors of the cohort, an average of approximately 240,000 unique TCR beta nucleotide sequences per donor were sequenced, and 15% to 20% of those sequences were non-productive.

Study-wide findings and limitations: Because counts were too low, more than 15 rarely observed V segments, including chromosome 9 orphons, were left out of the earlier analysis of roughly 600 of the donors. Most TCR sequences were seen in very few donors, while some public TCRs were found in many individuals. In an earlier analysis of some 550 of the donors, most TCR beta V segments were observed in productive rearrangements about 87% or about 30% of the time, broadly matching IMGT annotations. Three of the identified cytomegalovirus-associated TCR beta chains were confirmed in vitro to be specific for cytomegalovirus antigens. The 87-base-pair reads could not distinguish some IMGT-functional V segments, including TRBV6-2 and TRBV6-3, so those segments were excluded. Specific HLA alleles were associated with 18,000 or so TCR beta sequences at a false discovery rate of 0.05 in a later analysis. In a later analysis, most CMV-associated TCR beta chains were found to appear HLA-restricted, with HLA associations seemingly driven largely by CMV exposure. Immune exposure information for the cohort was limited to CMV serostatus. Linkage disequilibrium might explain the correlated functional status among segregating V segments, but an unknown experimental factor could not be ruled out. The authors suggested that the approach could potentially be generalized to other disease states and immunological phenotypes. A group of highly shared sequence variants was considered likely to be a technical artifact of the sequencing pipeline. When HLA alleles, especially DR and DQ, strongly co-occurred, attributing TCR associations to individual alleles was difficult. Roughly uniform sequencing depth across donors was assumed in presence/absence analyses, although this assumption may not hold. Because HLA typing was missing for some donors at each locus, association tests included only the typed subset. According to a later genetic analysis, donors in an Asian-associated ancestry cluster had fewer N-insertions in productive TCRs than the roughly 670-donor mean. V-gene and J-gene trimming of TCR beta chains was associated with a missense DCLRE1C variant in a later genetic analysis, and the association was replicated in an independent cohort. The classifier was reported to diagnose cytomegalovirus status with high specificity and sensitivity in both the original and validation cohorts. In a later analysis, TCR association rates were found to vary across HLA loci, with the most associated TCRs seen for DRB1 alleles and the fewest for HLA-C alleles. In the study, some 160 TCR beta chains were listed as associated with cytomegalovirus. In a later analysis, several top co-occurrence clusters were reported to appear linked to parvovirus B19, influenza, CMV and Epstein-Barr virus. A further reported finding was that TCR beta sequences accurately predicted the HLA-A and HLA-B alleles for most subjects in the first cohort. In a later analysis, HLA-associated TCR beta chains were found to be more clonally expanded and to have lower generation probabilities than equally common non-associated chains. The cohort was sequenced for TCR beta chains only, and without alpha or paired-chain data the features that could be detected were limited.

The protocol used for the library was the immunoSEQ multiplex PCR assay. For the multiplex PCR, a mixture combining 60 forward primers for TCR Vbeta segments and 13 reverse primers for TCR Jbeta segments was used. The CDR3 region of rearranged TCR beta genes was amplified from genomic DNA with a multiplex PCR assay. The amplified TCR beta libraries were sequenced on the Illumina HiSeq System as 87-base-pair reads. Turning to the authors' computational methods: A later analysis tallied some 79 million unique TCR beta chains across the approximately 670 repertoires, and around 10 million of those chains were shared by two or more donors. Raw reads were error-corrected and collapsed into unique sequences by a nearest-neighbor algorithm in which closely related sequences were merged to remove PCR and sequencing errors. To assign V, D and J gene segments, CDR3 sequences were aligned to IMGT reference sequences. Each retained sequence needed at least a six-nucleotide match to both a V gene segment and a J gene segment. Rearrangements were classified as productive when the CDR3 lacked stop codons and remained in frame with V and J, and all other rearrangements were classified as non-productive. CDR3 was defined by IMGT convention, running from the second conserved V-encoded cysteine to the conserved J-encoded phenylalanine. Sequences without an unambiguous match to a single V gene segment were excluded from the earlier analysis of about 640 of the donors. In an earlier analysis of about 590 of the donors, a V segment was called functional when productive rearrangements were above 56.7%, and segregating when the standard deviation between donors exceeded 5%. A statistical classification framework was built for diagnosing cytomegalovirus status from the catalog of TCR beta chain sequences. In a later analysis, V and J genes were assigned by comparing TCR nucleotide sequences against IMGT/GENE-DB human TR gene sequences. Using the TCRdist pipeline, a later analysis assigned CDR3 sequences along with most-parsimonious VDJ recombination scenarios. A later analysis defined each TCR beta chain by its CDR3 amino acid sequence plus V-gene family, and excluded reads lacking a unique V-gene family. As a way to deal with suspected cross-contamination and a sequencing artifact, a later analysis dropped roughly 620 nucleotide sequences that were highly shared and had low generation probability. For each public chain, a later analysis derived a clonal expansion index from normalized ranks of inferred template counts within each repertoire. Generation probabilities in a later analysis came from a VDJ recombination model fitted to out-of-frame rearrangements, and those results were checked against IGoR. In a later analysis, TCR-TCR, TCR-HLA and TCR-CMV co-occurrence was scored with hypergeometric tests, and a repertoire-size bias correction was applied to TCR pairs. A later analysis estimated false discovery rates by permuting HLA or CMV assignments 20 times. In a later analysis, co-occurring TCRs were grouped with DBSCAN, and TCRdist sequence similarity was added when clustering was performed within HLA-allele-positive subsets. For co-occurrence clustering, repertoires with fewer than 30,000 or more than 120,000 public chains were excluded, along with four or five repertoires with anomalous nucleotide sharing. TCRdb took over this immuneACCESS table, retaining in-frame rearrangements with V and J assigned. Such tables are incomplete; in checked studies, under half of the missing clones stem from an unresolved V gene, and the remainder is unexplained. D and trimming come from the DNA, and the V and J calls and clone size come from that table. Across this sample there are fewer than 250,000 clones, with about 88% seen only once. Roughly 1.8% of the sample is in the top ten clones.

The sequence is built from TRBV7-3 and TRBJ2-1; TRBD2 lines up with 12 middle nucleotides. Sequencing used PBMCs. The TCR comes from a woman under 30 in good health and CMV-seronegative. The CDR3 region has the sequence CASSLGLAGRGEQFF. In nucleotides, the sequence is TGTGCCAGCAGCCTAGGACTAGCGGGGCGGGGTGAGCAGTTCTTC. The full variable domain, with segments outside the CDR3 supplied by the reference TRBV7-3 and TRBJ2-1 proteins, appears as GAGVSQTPSNKVTEKGKYVELRCDPISGHTALYWYRQSLGQGPEFLIYFQGTGAADDSGLPNDRFFAVRPEGSVSTLKIQRTERGDSAVYLCASSLGLAGRGEQFFGPGTRLTVL.